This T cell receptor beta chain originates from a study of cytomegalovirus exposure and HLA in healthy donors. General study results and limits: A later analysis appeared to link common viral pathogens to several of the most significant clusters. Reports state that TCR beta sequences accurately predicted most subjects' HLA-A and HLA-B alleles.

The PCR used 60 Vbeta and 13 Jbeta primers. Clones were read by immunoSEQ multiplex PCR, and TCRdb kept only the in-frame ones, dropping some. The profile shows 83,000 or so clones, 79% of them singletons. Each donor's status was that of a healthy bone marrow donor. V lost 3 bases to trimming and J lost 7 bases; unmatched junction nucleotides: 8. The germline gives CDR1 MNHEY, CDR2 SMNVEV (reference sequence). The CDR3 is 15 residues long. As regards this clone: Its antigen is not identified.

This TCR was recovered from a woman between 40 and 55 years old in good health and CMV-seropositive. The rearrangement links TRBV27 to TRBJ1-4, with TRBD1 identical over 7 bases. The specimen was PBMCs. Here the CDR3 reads CASSLGSGGLEKLFF. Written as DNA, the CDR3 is TGTGCCAGCAGTTTGGGGTCAGGGGGACTTGAAAAACTGTTTTTT.